A single sample is the source of the 22 T cell receptor beta chains below, sequenced in a study of response to subunit inactivated influenza vaccine. Using its own MiXCR run on the RT-PCR reads, TCRdb lists one record per CDR3 protein. The sample has roughly 650,000 distinct CDR3 sequences, 14% seen once. Sample: PBMCs from blood, taken 14 days before vaccination. These receptors all come from a man in his forties or fifties who received an inactivated influenza vaccine.

V and J are TRBV5-6 and TRBJ1-6; TRBD1 might be the D (5 bases). Per germline, CDR1 SGHDT and CDR2 YYEEEE. Trimming cost V 4 bases and J 6 bases, with 17 bases left between them. There are 16 residues in the CDR3. CDR3: CASSVRRGTRNSPLHF. The CDR3 DNA reads TGTGCCAGCAGCGTCCGACGGGGGACTCGTAATTCACCCCTCCACTTT. The variable domain in full, completed from reference TRBV5-6 and TRBJ1-6, reads DAGVTQSPTHLIKTRGQQVTLRCSPKSGHDTVSWYQQALGQGPQFIFQYYEEEERQRGNFPDRFSGHQFPNYSSELNVNALLLGDSALYLCASSVRRGTRNSPLHFGNGTRLTVT.

This clonotype showed up just a few times. This chain joins TRBV6-2 or TRBV6-3 and TRBJ2-2, with a possible D match to TRBD1 (8 bases). This CDR3 comprises 16 residues. CDR1 and CDR2 (germline): MNHEY, SVGEGT. V lost 0 bases to trimming and J lost 4 bases, with 12 bases between them. As DNA, the CDR3 is TGTGCCAGCAGTTACTCGAACAGGGGGGGCACCGGGGAGCTGTTTTTT. Protein: CASSYSNRGGTGELFF.

The chain joins TRBV4-1 to TRBJ2-3; D gene ambiguous. With 0 bases removed from V and 4 bases from J, the gap between germline ends came to 11 bases. CDR3 length equals 15 residues. CDR1 MGHRA and CDR2 YSYEKL come from the germline V gene. CDR3 sequence reads: CASSQEAVVADTQYF. For the CDR3, the DNA is TGCGCCAGCAGCCAAGAGGCGGTGGTGGCAGATACGCAGTATTTT.

This clonotype was seen a handful of times. V and J are TRBV3-1 and TRBJ2-3; no clear D gene. V lost 7 bases to trimming and J lost 5 bases, with 13 bases between them. The CDR3 loop spans 13 amino acids. Germline lookup yields CDR1 LGHDT and CDR2 YNNKEL (reference sequence). CDR3 DNA: TGTGCCAGCACCCTGTCTTATGGAGATACGCAGTATTTT. It codes for CASTLSYGDTQYF.

A few counts support this clonotype. V is TRBV7-9 and J is TRBJ1-3, with D possibly being TRBD1 (5 bases). This CDR3 region has 15 residues. V was pared by 2 bases and J by 4 bases, with 12 bases between. The germline V gene encodes CDR1 SEHNR and CDR2 FQNEAQ (reference sequence). CDR3 bases: TGTGCCAGCAGCTTATCCGGGACCCTGGGAAACACCATATATTTT. This translates into CASSLSGTLGNTIYF. The complete variable domain, with remaining parts taken from reference TRBV7-9 and TRBJ1-3, reads DTGVSQNPRHKITKRGQNVTFRCDPISEHNRLYWYRQTLGQGPEFLTYFQNEAQLEKSRLLSDRFSAERPKGSFSTLEIQRTEQGDSAMYLCASSLSGTLGNTIYFGEGSWLTVV.

This clonotype was seen only once. V gene TRBV6-2 or TRBV6-3 combines with J gene TRBJ2-2; no firm D call. Between the trimmed V and J ends, which lost 2 bases and 6 bases, there was a span of 10 bases. This CDR3 comprises 14 residues. Per germline, CDR1 MNHEY and CDR2 SVGEGT. CDR3 in DNA: TGTGCCAGCAGTTACGCCCCAGGCGCCGGGGAGCTGTTTTTT. It specifies CASSYAPGAGELFF.

This clonotype was recorded at least ten times. The chain uses TRBV6-6 and TRBJ1-2, with D unclear. Germline CDR1 MNHNY, CDR2 SVGAGI (reference sequence). The CDR3 extends over 13 amino acids. V was trimmed by 2 bases and J by 8 bases, leaving 12 bases between them. The CDR3 protein is CASSYGEGGGYTF. CDR3 bases: TGTGCCAGCAGTTACGGGGAAGGAGGCGGCTACACCTTC.

V gene TRBV6-6 combines with J gene TRBJ2-1; tentative D call: TRBD1 (5 bases). Trimming left V 4 bases short and J 3 bases short, with 7 bases between. Germline V gene data show CDR1 as MNHNY and CDR2 as SVGAGI (reference sequence). CDR3 size: 13 residues. CDR3: CASSSGNYNEQFF. The CDR3, as DNA: TGTGCCAGCAGTTCAGGGAACTACAATGAGCAGTTCTTC.

The chain employs TRBV15 and TRBJ1-4; D gene unclear. This CDR3 comprises 13 residues. The V end was cut by 4 bases, the J end by 8 bases, with 11 bases between. CDR1 LNHNV and CDR2 YYDKDF come from the germline V gene (reference sequence). CDR3 sequence reads: CATSIGRREKLFF. The CDR3, as DNA: TGTGCCACCAGCATTGGGCGGAGAGAAAAACTGTTTTTT.

V usage is TRBV19 and J usage is TRBJ2-7; 7 nucleotides align to TRBD1. The V gene's germline CDR1 is LNHDA and CDR2 SQIVND (reference sequence). The J segment lost 5 bases and the V segment lost 1 base, leaving 5 bases of the junction unmatched. The CDR3 has 14 amino acids. For the CDR3, the DNA is TGTGCCAGTAGTATAGGAGGGACAGCCCACGAGCAGTACTTC. Protein: CASSIGGTAHEQYF. The variable domain in full, with the rest retrieved from reference TRBV19 and TRBJ2-7, is DGGITQSPKYLFRKEGQNVTLSCEQNLNHDAMYWYRQDPGQGLRLIYYSQIVNDFQKGDIAEGYSVSREKKESFPLTVTSAQKNPTAFYLCASSIGGTAHEQYFGPGTRLTVT.

This clonotype was picked up a small number of times. J is TRBJ2-7 and V is TRBV20-1; D gene ambiguous. V was clipped by 0 bases and J by 4 bases, with 13 bases between them. The V gene's germline CDR1 is DFQATT and CDR2 SNEGSKA (reference sequence). The CDR3 length is 14 residues. This CDR3 is CSARDQAKAYEQYF. CDR3 DNA: TGCAGTGCTAGAGATCAGGCCAAAGCGTACGAGCAGTACTTC.

This clonotype was found a few times. The rearrangement joins TRBV27 to TRBJ2-1; TRBD2 matches 12 bases. Germline trimming cut 6 bases from V and 0 bases from J; bases unmatched to any gene: 15. This CDR3 is 20 amino acids long. CDR1 and CDR2 from the germline V gene are MNHEY and SMNVEV (reference sequence). The CDR3 DNA follows: TGTGCCAGCAGGCACCCCGGACTAGCGGGAACTCGTCCCTCCTACAATGAGCAGTTCTTC. Translation gives CASRHPGLAGTRPSYNEQFF.

This clonotype turned up a few times. The chain recombines TRBV2 with TRBJ1-6, with 8 bases lining up with TRBD1. The germline V gene has CDR1 SNHLY and CDR2 FYNNEI. The CDR3 is made up of 16 amino acids. Losses at the gene ends were 6 bases for V and 4 bases for J; bases not matched to a gene: 8. CDR3 sequence: CASRVRQGPYNSPLHF. The CDR3 nucleotides are TGTGCCAGCAGAGTCCGACAGGGGCCTTATAATTCACCCCTCCACTTT.

This clonotype appeared once. The gene calls are TRBV23-1 and TRBJ2-3; D may be TRBD1 or TRBD2 (5 bases each). TRBV23-1 is noted as an ORF with a role that remains uncertain. Trimming removed 6 bases at V and 4 bases at J, with 20 bases between. This CDR3 is 16 amino acids long. The CDR3 is CASRYTRDHGSDTQYF. The CDR3 DNA is TGCGCCAGCAGATATACCAGGGACCATGGGTCAGATACGCAGTATTTT.

This clonotype was counted ten times or more. This chain connects TRBV28 to TRBJ1-6; no reliable D call. The germline V gene encodes CDR1 MDHEN and CDR2 SYDVKM. Trimming took off 6 bases at V and 9 bases at J, with 30 bases between the two ends. The CDR3 spans 19 residues. DNA of the CDR3: TGTGCCAGCAGCCGACCGGGCCCTGGCCTTTCACTGCCGGTTTCACCCCTCCACTTT. As protein: CASSRPGPGLSLPVSPLHF.

This clonotype was detected only a few times. V and J are TRBV6-2 or TRBV6-3 and TRBJ1-4, with D unclear. This CDR3 has 14 residues. Germline CDR1 reads MNHEY; CDR2 reads SVGEGT. The V end lost 5 bases, the J end lost 7 bases, and 14 bases lay between the germline ends. The CDR3, as DNA: TGTGCCAGCAGTGCGCCAGGAGAGGGTGAAAAACTGTTTTTT. It translates to CASSAPGEGEKLFF.

This clonotype has just a few counts. The J gene is TRBJ2-1, the V gene TRBV29-1, with D perhaps matching TRBD2 (6 bases). Germline assignment: CDR1 SQVTM and CDR2 ANQGSEA. CDR3 length equals 14 residues. The V and J ends lost 6 bases and 2 bases respectively, with 14 bases between them. DNA of the CDR3: TGCAGCGTCCGGAAAGGGACTCCCTACAATGAGCAGTTCTTC. This translates into CSVRKGTPYNEQFF.

The chain recombines TRBV7-9 with TRBJ2-6; D remains ambiguous. V was shortened by 5 bases and J by 2 bases, with 7 bases between the two germline ends. This CDR3 spans 14 amino acids. CDR1 and CDR2 (germline): SEHNR, FQNEAQ (reference sequence). The chain's CDR3 is CASSRSAGANVLTF. The CDR3 coding sequence is TGTGCCAGCAGCAGGAGTGCTGGGGCCAACGTCCTGACTTTC.

This chain joins TRBV5-1 and TRBJ2-7; a weak D match, TRBD2 (6 bases). The CDR3 has 15 residues. Germline V lookup: CDR1 SGHRS, CDR2 YFSETQ. V was clipped by 4 bases and J by 11 bases, with 25 bases between them. The CDR3 DNA sequence: TGCGCCAGCAGCGGTGACAGTCTAGGGAGGAGCAGCAAGTACTTC. It codes for CASSGDSLGRSSKYF.

This clonotype came up many times. This chain connects TRBV4-2 to TRBJ2-2, with D hard to call. This CDR3 is built from 12 residues. Trimming cost V 3 bases and J 8 bases, with 7 bases left between them. Germline values: CDR1 LGHNA, CDR2 YNFKEQ. CDR3 in DNA: TGTGCCAGCAGCCACCTACAGGGGGAGCTGTTTTTT. Amino acids: CASSHLQGELFF.

The rearrangement joins TRBV12-3 or TRBV12-4 to TRBJ2-1; D is unresolved. The CDR3 extends over 14 amino acids. V was clipped by 6 bases and J by 0 bases, with 9 bases between them. The CDR3 DNA sequence: TGTGCCAGCAGAGGTCTGAGCTCCTACAATGAGCAGTTCTTC. Amino acids: CASRGLSSYNEQFF.

This clonotype was counted a few times. This chain links TRBV5-1 with TRBJ2-7, with 8 bases aligning to TRBD1. Germline CDR1 SGHRS, CDR2 YFSETQ. V lost 4 bases to trimming and J lost 2 bases; unmatched junction nucleotides: 5. The length of the CDR3 is 14 residues. CDR3 coding DNA: TGCGCCAGCAGCCACGGACAGGGCGCCTACGAGCAGTACTTC. As protein: CASSHGQGAYEQYF. Full variable domain (outside the CDR3, taken from reference TRBV5-1 and TRBJ2-7): KAGVTQTPRYLIKTRGQQVTLSCSPISGHRSVSWYQQTPGQGLQFLFEYFSETQRNKGNFPGRFSGRQFSNSRSEMNVSTLELGDSALYLCASSHGQGAYEQYFGPGTRLTVT.